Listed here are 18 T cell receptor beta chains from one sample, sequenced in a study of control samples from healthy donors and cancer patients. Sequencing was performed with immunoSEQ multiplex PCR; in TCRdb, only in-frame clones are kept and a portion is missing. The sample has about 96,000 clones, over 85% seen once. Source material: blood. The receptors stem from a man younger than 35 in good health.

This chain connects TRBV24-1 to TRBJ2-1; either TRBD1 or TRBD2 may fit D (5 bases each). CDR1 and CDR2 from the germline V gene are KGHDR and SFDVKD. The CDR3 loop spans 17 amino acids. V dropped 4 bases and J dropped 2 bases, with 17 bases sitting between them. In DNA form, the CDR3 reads TGTGCCACCAGTGACGCTCGTGACAGAGGGGCCTACAATGAGCAGTTCTTC. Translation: CATSDARDRGAYNEQFF.

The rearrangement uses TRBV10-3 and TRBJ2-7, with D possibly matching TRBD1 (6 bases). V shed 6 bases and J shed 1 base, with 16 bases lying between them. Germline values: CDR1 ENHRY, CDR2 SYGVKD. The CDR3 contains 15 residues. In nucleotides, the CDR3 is TGTGCCATCAGGCAGGAACTGACAGGTTCCTACGAGCAGTACTTC. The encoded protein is CAIRQELTGSYEQYF.

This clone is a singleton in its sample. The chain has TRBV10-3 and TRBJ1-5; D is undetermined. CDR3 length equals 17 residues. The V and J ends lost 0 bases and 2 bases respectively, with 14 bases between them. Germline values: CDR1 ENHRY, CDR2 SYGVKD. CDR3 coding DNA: TGTGCCATCAGTGAGTCTTCTCTATTGGGAGGCAATCAGCCCCAGCATTTT. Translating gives CAISESSLLGGNQPQHF.

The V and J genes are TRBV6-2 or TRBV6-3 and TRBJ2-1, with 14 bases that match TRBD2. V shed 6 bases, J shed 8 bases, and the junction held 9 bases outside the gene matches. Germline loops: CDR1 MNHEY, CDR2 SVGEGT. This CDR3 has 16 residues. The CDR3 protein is CASSSRLAGGADEQFF. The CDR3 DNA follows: TGTGCCAGCAGCTCCCGACTAGCGGGAGGGGCGGATGAGCAGTTCTTC.

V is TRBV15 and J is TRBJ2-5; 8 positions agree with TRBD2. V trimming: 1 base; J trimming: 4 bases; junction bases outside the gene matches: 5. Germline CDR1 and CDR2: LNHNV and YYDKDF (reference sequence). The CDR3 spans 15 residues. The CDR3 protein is CATSRAGAGVETQYF. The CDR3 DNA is TGTGCCACCAGCAGAGCGGGAGCGGGAGTAGAGACCCAGTACTTC.

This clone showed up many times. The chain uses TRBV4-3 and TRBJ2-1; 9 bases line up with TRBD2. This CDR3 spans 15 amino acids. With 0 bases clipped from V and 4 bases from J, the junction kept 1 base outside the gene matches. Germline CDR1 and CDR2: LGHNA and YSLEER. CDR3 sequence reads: CASSQEREGYNEQFF. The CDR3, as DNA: TGCGCCAGCAGCCAAGAGCGGGAGGGGTACAATGAGCAGTTCTTC.

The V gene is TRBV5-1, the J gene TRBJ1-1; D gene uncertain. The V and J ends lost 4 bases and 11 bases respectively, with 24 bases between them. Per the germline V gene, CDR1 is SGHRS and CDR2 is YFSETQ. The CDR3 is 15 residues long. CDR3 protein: CASSRGATSDPLAFF. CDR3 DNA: TGCGCCAGCAGCCGGGGTGCGACCTCGGATCCCCTGGCTTTCTTT. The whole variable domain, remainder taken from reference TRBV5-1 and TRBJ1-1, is KAGVTQTPRYLIKTRGQQVTLSCSPISGHRSVSWYQQTPGQGLQFLFEYFSETQRNKGNFPGRFSGRQFSNSRSEMNVSTLELGDSALYLCASSRGATSDPLAFFGQGTRLTVV.

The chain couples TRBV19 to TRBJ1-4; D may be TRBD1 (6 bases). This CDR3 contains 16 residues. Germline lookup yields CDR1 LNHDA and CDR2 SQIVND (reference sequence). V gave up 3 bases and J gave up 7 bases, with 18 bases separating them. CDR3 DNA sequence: TGTGCCAGTAGTATTTACTATACAGGGAAGGGTGAAAAACTGTTTTTT. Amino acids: CASSIYYTGKGEKLFF.

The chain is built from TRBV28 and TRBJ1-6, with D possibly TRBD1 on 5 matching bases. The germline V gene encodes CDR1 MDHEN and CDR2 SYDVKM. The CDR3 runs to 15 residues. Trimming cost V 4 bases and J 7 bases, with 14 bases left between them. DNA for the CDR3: TGTGCCAGCAGTTCCTTAGGGGTGATAAATTCACCCCTCCACTTT. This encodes CASSSLGVINSPLHF.

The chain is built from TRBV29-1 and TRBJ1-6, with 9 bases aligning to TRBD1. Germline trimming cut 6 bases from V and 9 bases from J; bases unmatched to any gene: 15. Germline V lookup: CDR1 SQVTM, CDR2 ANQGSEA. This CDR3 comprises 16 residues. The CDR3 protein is CSVILSDRGYLSPLHF. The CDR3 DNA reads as TGCAGCGTAATACTTTCGGACAGGGGATACCTTTCACCCCTCCACTTT.

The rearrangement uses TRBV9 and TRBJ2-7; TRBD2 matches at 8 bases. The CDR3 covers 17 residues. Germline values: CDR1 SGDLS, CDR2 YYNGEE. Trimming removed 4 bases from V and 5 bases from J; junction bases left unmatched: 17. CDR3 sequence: CASSPPGSSGSFHEQYF. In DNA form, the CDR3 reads TGTGCCAGCAGCCCCCCAGGTAGCAGCGGGAGTTTCCACGAGCAGTACTTC. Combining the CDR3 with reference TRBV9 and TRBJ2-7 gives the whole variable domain DSGVTQTPKHLITATGQRVTLRCSPRSGDLSVYWYQQSLDQGLQFLIQYYNGEERAKGNILERFSAQQFPDLHSELNLSSLELGDSALYFCASSPPGSSGSFHEQYFGPGTRLTVT.

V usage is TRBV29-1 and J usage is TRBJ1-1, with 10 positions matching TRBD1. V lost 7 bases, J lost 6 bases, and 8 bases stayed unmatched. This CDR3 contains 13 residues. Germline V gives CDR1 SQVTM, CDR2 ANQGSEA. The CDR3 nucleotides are TGCAGCGCAGGACAGGGGGTAAGGGCTGAAGCTTTCTTT. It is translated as CSAGQGVRAEAFF.

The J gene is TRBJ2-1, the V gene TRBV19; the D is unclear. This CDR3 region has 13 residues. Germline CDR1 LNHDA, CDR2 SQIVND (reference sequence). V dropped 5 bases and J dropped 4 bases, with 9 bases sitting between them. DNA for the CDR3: TGTGCCAGTAGTCATGGTAGTTACAATGAGCAGTTCTTC. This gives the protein CASSHGSYNEQFF.

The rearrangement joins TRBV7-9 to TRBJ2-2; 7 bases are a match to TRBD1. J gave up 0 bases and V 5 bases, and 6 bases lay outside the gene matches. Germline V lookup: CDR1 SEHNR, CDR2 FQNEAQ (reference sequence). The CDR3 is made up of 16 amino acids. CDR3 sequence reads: CASSHRDRSNTGELFF. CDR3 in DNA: TGTGCCAGCAGCCATAGGGACAGATCGAACACCGGGGAGCTGTTTTTT.

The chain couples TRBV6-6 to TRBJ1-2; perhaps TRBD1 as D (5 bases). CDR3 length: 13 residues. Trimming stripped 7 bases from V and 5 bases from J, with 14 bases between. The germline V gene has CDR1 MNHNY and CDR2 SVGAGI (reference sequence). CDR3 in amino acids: CASTQQVRYGYTF. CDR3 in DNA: TGTGCCAGCACCCAACAGGTCCGTTATGGCTACACCTTC.

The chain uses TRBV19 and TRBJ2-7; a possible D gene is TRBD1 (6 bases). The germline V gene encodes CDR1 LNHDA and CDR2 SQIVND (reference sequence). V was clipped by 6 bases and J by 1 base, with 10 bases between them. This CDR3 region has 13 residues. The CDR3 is CASSLTGSYEQYF. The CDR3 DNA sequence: TGTGCCAGTAGCCTGACAGGATCCTACGAGCAGTACTTC.

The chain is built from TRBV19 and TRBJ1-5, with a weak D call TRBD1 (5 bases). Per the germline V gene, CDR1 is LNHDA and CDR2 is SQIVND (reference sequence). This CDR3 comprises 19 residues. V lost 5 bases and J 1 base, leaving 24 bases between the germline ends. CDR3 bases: TGTGCCAGTAGTGCAGGGTCTGGGGGGATCCGGTGGAGCAATCAGCCCCAGCATTTT. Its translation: CASSAGSGGIRWSNQPQHF.

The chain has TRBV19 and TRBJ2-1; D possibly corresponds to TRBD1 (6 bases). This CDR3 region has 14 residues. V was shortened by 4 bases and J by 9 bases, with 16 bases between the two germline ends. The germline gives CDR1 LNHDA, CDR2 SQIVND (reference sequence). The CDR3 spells CASSNRDKLGEQFF. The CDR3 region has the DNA TGTGCCAGTAGTAACCGGGACAAACTGGGTGAGCAGTTCTTC.